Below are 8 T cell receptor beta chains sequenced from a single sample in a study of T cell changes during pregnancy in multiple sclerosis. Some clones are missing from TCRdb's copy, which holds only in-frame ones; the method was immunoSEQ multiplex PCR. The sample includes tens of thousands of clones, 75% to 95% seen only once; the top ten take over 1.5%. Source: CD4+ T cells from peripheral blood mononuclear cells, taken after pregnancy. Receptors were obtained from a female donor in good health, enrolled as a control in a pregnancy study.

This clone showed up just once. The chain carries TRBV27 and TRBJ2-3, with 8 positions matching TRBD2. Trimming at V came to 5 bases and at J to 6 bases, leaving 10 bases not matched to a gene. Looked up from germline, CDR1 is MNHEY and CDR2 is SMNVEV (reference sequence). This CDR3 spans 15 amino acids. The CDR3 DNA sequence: TGTGCCAGCAGTGGTACTAGCGGATTAAGGGATACGCAGTATTTT. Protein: CASSGTSGLRDTQYF.

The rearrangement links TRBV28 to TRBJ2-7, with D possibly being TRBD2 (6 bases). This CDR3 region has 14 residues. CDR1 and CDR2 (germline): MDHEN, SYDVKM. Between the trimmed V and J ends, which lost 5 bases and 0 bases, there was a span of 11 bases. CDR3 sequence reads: CASSLRDFSYEQYF. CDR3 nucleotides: TGTGCCAGCAGTCTACGGGACTTCTCCTACGAGCAGTACTTC.

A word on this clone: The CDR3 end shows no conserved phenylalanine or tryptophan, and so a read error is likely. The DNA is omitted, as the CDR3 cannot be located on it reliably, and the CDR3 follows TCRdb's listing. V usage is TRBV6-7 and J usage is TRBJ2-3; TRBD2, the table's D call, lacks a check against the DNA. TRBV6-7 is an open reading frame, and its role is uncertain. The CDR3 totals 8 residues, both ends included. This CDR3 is CAGSPGPV.

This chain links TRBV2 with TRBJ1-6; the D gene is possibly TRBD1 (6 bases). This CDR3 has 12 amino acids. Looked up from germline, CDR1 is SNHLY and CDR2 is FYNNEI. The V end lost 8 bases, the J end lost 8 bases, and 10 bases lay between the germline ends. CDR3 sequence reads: CASQGQHSPLHF. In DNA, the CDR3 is TGTGCCAGCCAAGGACAGCATTCACCCCTCCACTTT.

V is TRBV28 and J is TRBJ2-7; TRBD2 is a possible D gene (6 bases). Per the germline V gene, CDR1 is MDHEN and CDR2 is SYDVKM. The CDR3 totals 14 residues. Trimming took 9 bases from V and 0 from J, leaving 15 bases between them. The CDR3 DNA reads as TGTGCCAGTAAGCCCGGGACTGACTCCTACGAGCAGTACTTC. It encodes CASKPGTDSYEQYF.

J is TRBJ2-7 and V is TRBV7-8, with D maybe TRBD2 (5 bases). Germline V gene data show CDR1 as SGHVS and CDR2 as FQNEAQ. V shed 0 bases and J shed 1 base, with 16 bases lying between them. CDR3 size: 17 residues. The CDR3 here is CASSLARASRLSYEQYF. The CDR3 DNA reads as TGTGCCAGCAGCTTAGCGCGGGCTAGCCGGCTTTCCTACGAGCAGTACTTC. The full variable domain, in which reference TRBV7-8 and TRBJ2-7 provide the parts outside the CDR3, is GAGVSQSPRYKVAKRGQDVALRCDPISGHVSLFWYQQALGQGPEFLTYFQNEAQLDKSGLPSDRFFAERPEGSVSTLKIQRTQQEDSAVYLCASSLARASRLSYEQYFGPGTRLTVT.

The CDR3 loop reads CASSSPGQGFRRSPLHF. DNA for the CDR3: TGTGCCAGCAGCTCTCCGGGACAGGGATTCCGAAGATCACCCCTCCACTTT. The chain links TRBV11-2 to TRBJ1-6, with 9 nucleotides matching TRBD1. CDR3 length: 17 amino acids. The V segment lost 4 bases and the J segment 10 bases; nucleotides outside the gene matches: 14. CDR1 is SGHAT and CDR2 is FQNNGV in the germline V gene. Together with reference TRBV11-2 and TRBJ1-6, the CDR3 gives the full variable domain: EAGVAQSPRYKIIEKRQSVAFWCNPISGHATLYWYQQILGQGPKLLIQFQNNGVVDDSQLPKDRFSAERLKGVDSTLKIQPAKLEDSAVYLCASSSPGQGFRRSPLHFGNGTRLTVT.

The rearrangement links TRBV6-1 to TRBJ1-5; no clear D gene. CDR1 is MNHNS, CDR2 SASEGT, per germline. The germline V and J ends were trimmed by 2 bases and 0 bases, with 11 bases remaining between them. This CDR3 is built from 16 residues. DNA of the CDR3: TGTGCCAGCAGTGAAATGGCAGGTTATAGCAATCAGCCCCAGCATTTT. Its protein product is CASSEMAGYSNQPQHF.